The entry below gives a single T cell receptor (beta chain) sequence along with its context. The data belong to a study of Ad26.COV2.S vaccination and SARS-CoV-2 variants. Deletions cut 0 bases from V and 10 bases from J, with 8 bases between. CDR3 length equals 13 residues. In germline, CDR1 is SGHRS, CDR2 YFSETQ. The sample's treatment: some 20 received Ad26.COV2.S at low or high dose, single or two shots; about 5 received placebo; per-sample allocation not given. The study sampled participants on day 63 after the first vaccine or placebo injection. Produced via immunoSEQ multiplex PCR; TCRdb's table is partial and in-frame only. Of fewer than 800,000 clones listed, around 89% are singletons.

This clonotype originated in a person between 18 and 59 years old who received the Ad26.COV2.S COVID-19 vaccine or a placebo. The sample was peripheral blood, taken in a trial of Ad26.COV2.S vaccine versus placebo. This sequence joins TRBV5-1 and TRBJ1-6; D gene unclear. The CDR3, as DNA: TGCGCCAGCAGCTTGGCCAGCGAGTCACCCCTCCACTTT. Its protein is CASSLASESPLHF.